The clone carrying this TCR beta chain was counted ten times or more. This sample stems from a study of T cells in Graves' hyperthyroidism and ophthalmopathy. Germline CDR1 and CDR2: SEHNR and FQNEAQ (reference sequence). CDR3 length: 15 residues. Unmatched junction bases numbered 10, after V lost 5 bases and J lost 6 bases. Amplified TCR beta CDR3 regions came from RNA transcripts. Initially, a first-round RT-PCR of the TCR CDR3 employed the HTBI primer set. One entry per CDR3 protein results from TCRdb running MiXCR on the multiplex PCR reads. The data show about 690,000 distinct CDR3 sequences, roughly a sixth seen once. Patients showing uncontrolled infection, other autoimmune disease, pregnancy or lactation were ineligible.

The J gene is TRBJ2-7, the V gene TRBV7-9; 10 positions match TRBD1. The clonotype comes from a man aged 50 to 60 with Graves' hyperthyroidism. Sequencing was performed on blood. The chain's CDR3 is CASSVRDRGSAEQYF. The CDR3 DNA reads TGTGCCAGCAGCGTACGGGACAGGGGATCGGCCGAGCAGTACTTC.